The 13 T cell receptor beta chains below all came from one sample that was sequenced in a study of memory CD8 T cells in hepatitis C reinfection. Produced via immunoSEQ multiplex PCR; TCRdb's table is partial and in-frame only. The sample has tens of thousands of clones, nearly 90% seen once. Time point: pre-reinfection, 55 to 20 weeks before reinfection detection. No in vitro expansion preceded TCR sequencing of the sorted cells. What was sequenced was naive CD8+ T cells sorted from blood. The receptors were sampled from a man between 18 and 35 years old with hepatitis C virus infection.

The chain recombines TRBV10-2 with TRBJ2-3; the match to TRBD2 covers 11 bases. This CDR3 contains 15 residues. The V gene end was trimmed by 6 bases and the J gene end by 1 base; junction bases not matched to a gene: 3. Germline CDR1 WSHSY, CDR2 SAAADI. As DNA, the CDR3 is TGCGCCAGCAGCGAGACTAGCGGGGGCACAGATACGCAGTATTTT. Amino acids: CASSETSGGTDTQYF.

The chain employs TRBV11-1 and TRBJ1-2; 9 bases are shared with TRBD1. J lost 3 bases, V lost 5 bases, and 7 bases had no gene match. The CDR3 extends over 15 amino acids. Germline lookup yields CDR1 SGHAT and CDR2 FQDESV (reference sequence). The DNA of the CDR3 is TGTGCCAGCAGCCCCCGGACAGGGGAATACTATGGCTACACCTTC. This sequence encodes CASSPRTGEYYGYTF.

The rearrangement links TRBV6-1 to TRBJ2-7; D is possibly TRBD1 (6 bases). This CDR3 has 14 amino acids. Per the germline V gene, CDR1 is MNHNS and CDR2 is SASEGT. The V and J ends lost 3 bases and 3 bases respectively, with 12 bases between them. CDR3 sequence reads: CASSEWGTYYEQYF. CDR3 bases: TGTGCCAGCAGTGAGTGGGGGACATACTACGAGCAGTACTTC.

This chain connects TRBV7-9 to TRBJ2-5; 9 positions agree with TRBD2. V lost 3 bases, J lost 5 bases, and 7 bases stayed unmatched. The CDR3 loop spans 15 amino acids. Germline CDR1 reads SEHNR; CDR2 reads FQNEAQ (reference sequence). CDR3 residues: CASSLGGGASETQYF. The CDR3 region has the DNA TGTGCCAGCAGCTTGGGCGGGGGGGCCTCGGAGACCCAGTACTTC.

The V and J genes are TRBV19 and TRBJ1-5; D is possibly TRBD1 (5 bases). Deletions cut 5 bases from V and 4 bases from J, with 18 bases between. The CDR3 covers 16 residues. The germline gives CDR1 LNHDA, CDR2 SQIVND (reference sequence). The CDR3 nucleotides read TGTGCCAGTAGTTTAGGACATGTCGGTTTGAATCAGCCCCAGCATTTT. Its translation: CASSLGHVGLNQPQHF.

The rearrangement joins TRBV4-1 to TRBJ1-6; D gene ambiguous. This CDR3 is built from 14 residues. The V gene's germline CDR1 is MGHRA and CDR2 YSYEKL. Trimming pared 5 bases from V and 7 bases from J, leaving 12 bases between. The CDR3 DNA reads TGCGCCAGCAGCGGTGGCTTGGAGAATTCACCCCTCCACTTT. Its translation is CASSGGLENSPLHF.

V is TRBV15 and J is TRBJ1-2; a weak D match, TRBD1 (6 bases). Germline V lookup: CDR1 LNHNV, CDR2 YYDKDF (reference sequence). V lost 0 bases, J lost 6 bases, and 11 bases lay in between. The CDR3 loop spans 14 amino acids. The CDR3 spells CATSREEGGNGYTF. The CDR3 region has the DNA TGTGCCACCAGCAGAGAAGAGGGGGGGAATGGCTACACCTTC. Filled out from reference TRBV15 and TRBJ1-2, the complete variable domain reads DAMVIQNPRYQVTQFGKPVTLSCSQTLNHNVMYWYQQKSSQAPKLLFHYYDKDFNNEADTPDNFQSRRPNTSFCFLDIRSPGLGDTAMYLCATSREEGGNGYTFGSGTRLTVV.

The J gene is TRBJ1-3, the V gene TRBV9, with D possibly being TRBD1 (5 bases). Germline V CDR1 and CDR2: SGDLS, YYNGEE. The CDR3 is 14 amino acids. V shed 4 bases and J shed 1 base, with 9 bases lying between them. For the CDR3, the DNA is TGTGCCAGCAGCTCCCAGGGATCTGGAAACACCATATATTTT. Its translation: CASSSQGSGNTIYF.

The J gene is TRBJ2-3, the V gene TRBV4-1; 8 nucleotides agree with TRBD2. V lost 4 bases and J lost 0; bases outside the gene matches: 3. CDR1 is MGHRA and CDR2 is YSYEKL in the germline V gene. The CDR3 contains 15 residues. DNA for the CDR3: TGCGCCAGCAGCCGACTAGCGATCAGCACAGATACGCAGTATTTT. Translation gives CASSRLAISTDTQYF.

A single count supports this clone. The chain joins TRBV28 to TRBJ1-3; D is possibly TRBD1 (5 bases). Germline loops: CDR1 MDHEN, CDR2 SYDVKM. The CDR3 loop spans 17 amino acids. Trimming removed 6 bases at V and 0 bases at J, with 18 bases between. The CDR3 sequence: CASSPRGALLSGNTIYF. The CDR3 DNA sequence: TGTGCCAGCAGCCCACGCGGGGCCTTACTCTCTGGAAACACCATATATTTT.

J is TRBJ2-7 and V is TRBV7-9; 12 bases match TRBD2. Germline-derived CDR1 and CDR2 are SEHNR and FQNEAQ (reference sequence). The junction had 3 bases not matched to a gene; V was cut back by 3 bases and J by 3 bases. This CDR3 has 15 amino acids. This CDR3 is CASSLLTSGSYEQYF. The CDR3 DNA reads as TGTGCCAGCAGCTTGCTGACTAGCGGGAGCTACGAGCAGTACTTC.

This clone has just a few counts. The CDR3: CASSVPTPQGAAEAFF. For the CDR3, the DNA is TGTGCCAGCAGTGTTCCAACCCCACAGGGGGCCGCTGAAGCTTTCTTT. The chain is built from TRBV2 and TRBJ1-1; 9 positions agree with TRBD1. The CDR3 contains 16 residues. Germline-derived CDR1 and CDR2 are SNHLY and FYNNEI. After removal of 4 bases from V and 6 bases from J, the junction contained 12 bases not matched to a gene.

CDR3 loop: CASSVTGPSPLHF. CDR3 in DNA: TGTGCCAGCAGCGTTACAGGGCCTTCACCCCTCCACTTT. J is TRBJ1-6 and V is TRBV5-4; the D gene is possibly TRBD1 (6 bases). There are 13 residues in the CDR3. Germline V gives CDR1 SGHNT, CDR2 YYREEE (reference sequence). V was clipped by 4 bases and J by 9 bases, with 11 bases between them.